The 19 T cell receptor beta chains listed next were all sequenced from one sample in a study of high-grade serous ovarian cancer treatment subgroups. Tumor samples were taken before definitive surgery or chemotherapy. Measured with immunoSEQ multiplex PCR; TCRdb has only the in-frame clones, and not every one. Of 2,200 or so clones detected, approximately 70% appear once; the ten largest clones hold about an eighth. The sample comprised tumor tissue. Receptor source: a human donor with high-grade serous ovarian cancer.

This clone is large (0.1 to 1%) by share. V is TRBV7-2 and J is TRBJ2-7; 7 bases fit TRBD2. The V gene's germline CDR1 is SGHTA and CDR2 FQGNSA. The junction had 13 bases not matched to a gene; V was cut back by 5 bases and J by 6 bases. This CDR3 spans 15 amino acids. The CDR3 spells CASSPIPGTTVEQYF. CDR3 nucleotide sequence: TGTGCCAGCAGCCCGATTCCCGGGACTACCGTCGAGCAGTACTTC.

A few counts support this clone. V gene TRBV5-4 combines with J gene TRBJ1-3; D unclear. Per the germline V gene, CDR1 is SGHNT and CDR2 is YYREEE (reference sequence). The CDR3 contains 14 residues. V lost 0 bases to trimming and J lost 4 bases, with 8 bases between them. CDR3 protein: CASSLGGYGNTIYF. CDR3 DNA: TGTGCCAGCAGCTTGGGAGGGTACGGAAACACCATATATTTT.

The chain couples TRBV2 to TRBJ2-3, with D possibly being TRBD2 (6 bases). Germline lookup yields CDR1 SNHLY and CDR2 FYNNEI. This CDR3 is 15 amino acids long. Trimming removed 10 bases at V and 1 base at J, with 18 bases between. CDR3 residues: CATPPPGLGTDTQYF. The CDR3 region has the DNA TGTGCCACCCCTCCACCGGGACTCGGCACAGATACGCAGTATTTT.

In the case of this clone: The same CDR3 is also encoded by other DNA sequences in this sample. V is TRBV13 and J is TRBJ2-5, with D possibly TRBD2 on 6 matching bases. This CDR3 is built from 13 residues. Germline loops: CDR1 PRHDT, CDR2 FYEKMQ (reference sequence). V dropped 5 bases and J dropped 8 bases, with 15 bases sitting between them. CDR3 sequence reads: CASSGLPGETQYF. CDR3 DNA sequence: TGTGCCAGCAGCGGACTACCGGGGGAAACCCAGTACTTC. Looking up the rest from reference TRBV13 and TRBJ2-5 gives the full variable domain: AAGVIQSPRHLIKEKRETATLKCYPIPRHDTVYWYQQGPGQDPQFLISFYEKMQSDKGSIPDRFSAQQFSDYHSELNMSSLELGDSALYFCASSGLPGETQYFGPGTRLLVL.

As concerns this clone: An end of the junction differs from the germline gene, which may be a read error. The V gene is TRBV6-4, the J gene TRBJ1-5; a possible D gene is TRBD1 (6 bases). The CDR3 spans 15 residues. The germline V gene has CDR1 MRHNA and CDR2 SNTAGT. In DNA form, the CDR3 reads TGTGCCATCAGTGAAGTTAGGACAGACAATCAGCCCCAGCATTTT. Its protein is CAISEVRTDNQPQHF.

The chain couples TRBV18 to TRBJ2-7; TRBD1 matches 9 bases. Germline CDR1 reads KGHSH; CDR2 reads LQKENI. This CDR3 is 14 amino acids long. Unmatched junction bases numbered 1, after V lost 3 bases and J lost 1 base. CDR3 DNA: TGTGCCAGCTCACCGGACAGGGGTTCCTACGAGCAGTACTTC. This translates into CASSPDRGSYEQYF.

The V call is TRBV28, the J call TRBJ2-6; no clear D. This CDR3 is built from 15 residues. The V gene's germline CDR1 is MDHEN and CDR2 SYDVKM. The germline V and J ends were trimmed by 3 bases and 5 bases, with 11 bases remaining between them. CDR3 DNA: TGTGCCAGCAGTTTCCTGGGCGAGTGGGCCAACGTCCTGACTTTC. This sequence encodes CASSFLGEWANVLTF.

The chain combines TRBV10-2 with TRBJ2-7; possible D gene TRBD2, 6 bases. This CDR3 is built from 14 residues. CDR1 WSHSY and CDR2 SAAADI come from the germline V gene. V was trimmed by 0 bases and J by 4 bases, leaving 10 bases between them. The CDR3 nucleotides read TGCGCCAGCAGTGAGTCCGGGAGCATATACGAGCAGTACGTC. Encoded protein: CASSESGSIYEQYV.

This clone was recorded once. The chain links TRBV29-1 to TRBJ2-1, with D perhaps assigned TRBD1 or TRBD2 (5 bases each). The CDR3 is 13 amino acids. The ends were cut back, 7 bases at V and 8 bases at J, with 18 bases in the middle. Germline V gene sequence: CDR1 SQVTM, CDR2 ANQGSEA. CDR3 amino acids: CSASREFGYEQFF. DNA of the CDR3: TGCAGCGCTAGCAGGGAGTTCGGGTATGAGCAGTTCTTC.

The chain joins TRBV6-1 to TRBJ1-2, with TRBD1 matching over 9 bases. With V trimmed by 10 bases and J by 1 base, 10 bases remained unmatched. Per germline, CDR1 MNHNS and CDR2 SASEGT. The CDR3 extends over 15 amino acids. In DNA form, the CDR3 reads TGTGCCACCATACCGGGACAGGGCCTTAACTATGGCTACACCTTC. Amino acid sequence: CATIPGQGLNYGYTF.

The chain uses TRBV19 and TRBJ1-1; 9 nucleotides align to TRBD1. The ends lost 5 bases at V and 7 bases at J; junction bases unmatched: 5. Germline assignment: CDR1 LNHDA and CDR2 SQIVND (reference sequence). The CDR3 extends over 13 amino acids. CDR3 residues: CASSPGTGFEAFF. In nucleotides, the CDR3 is TGTGCCAGTAGTCCCGGGACAGGGTTTGAAGCTTTCTTT.

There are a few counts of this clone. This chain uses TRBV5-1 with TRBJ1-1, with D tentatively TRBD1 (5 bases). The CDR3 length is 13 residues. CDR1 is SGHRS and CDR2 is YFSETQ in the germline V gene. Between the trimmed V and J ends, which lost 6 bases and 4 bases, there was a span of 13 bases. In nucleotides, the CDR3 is TGCGCCAGCAACCTCCCAGGGAGCACTGAAGCTTTCTTT. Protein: CASNLPGSTEAFF.

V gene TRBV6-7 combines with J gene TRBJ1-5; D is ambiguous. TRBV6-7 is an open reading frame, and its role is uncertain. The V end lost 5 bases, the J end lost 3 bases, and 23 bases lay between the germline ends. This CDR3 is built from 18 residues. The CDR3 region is CASSPSPVSSWNNQPQHF. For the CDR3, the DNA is TGTGCCAGCAGTCCCTCCCCAGTATCCTCCTGGAACAATCAGCCCCAGCATTTT.

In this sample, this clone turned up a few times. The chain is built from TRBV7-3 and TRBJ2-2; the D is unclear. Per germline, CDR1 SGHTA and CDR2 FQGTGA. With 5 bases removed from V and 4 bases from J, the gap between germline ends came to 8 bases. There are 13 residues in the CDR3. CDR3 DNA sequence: TGTGCCAGCAGCCAACCGACCACCGGGGAGCTGTTTTTT. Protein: CASSQPTTGELFF.

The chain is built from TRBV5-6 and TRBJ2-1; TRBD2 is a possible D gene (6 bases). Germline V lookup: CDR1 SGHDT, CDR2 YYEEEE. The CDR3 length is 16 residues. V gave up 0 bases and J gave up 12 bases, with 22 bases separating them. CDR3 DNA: TGTGCCAGCAGCTTGGGGCTAGCACGGAGGTTGGGAGGGCAGTTCTTC. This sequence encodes CASSLGLARRLGGQFF.

The CDR3 here is CASSPRSLTNEKLFF. The CDR3 DNA follows: TGTGCCAGCTCACCACGGAGCTTAACGAATGAAAAACTGTTTTTT. The gene calls are TRBV18 and TRBJ1-4, with no clear D. This CDR3 spans 15 amino acids. Germline values: CDR1 KGHSH, CDR2 LQKENI. Trimming shortened V by 1 base and J by 5 bases, and 11 bases separated the two germline ends.

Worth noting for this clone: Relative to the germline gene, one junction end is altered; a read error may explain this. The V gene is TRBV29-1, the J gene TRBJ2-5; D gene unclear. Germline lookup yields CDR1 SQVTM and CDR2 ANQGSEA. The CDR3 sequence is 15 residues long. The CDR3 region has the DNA TGCAGCTTTGAGGTTGGGTCAGAGCTTGGGGAGACCCAGTACTTC. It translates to CSFEVGSELGETQYF.

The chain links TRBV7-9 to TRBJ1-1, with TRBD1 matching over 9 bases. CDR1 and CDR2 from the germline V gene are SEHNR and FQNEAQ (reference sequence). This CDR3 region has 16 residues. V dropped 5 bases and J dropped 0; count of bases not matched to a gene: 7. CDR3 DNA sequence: TGTGCCAGCAGCCTACTGACAGGGGGTATGAACACTGAAGCTTTCTTT. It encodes CASSLLTGGMNTEAFF.

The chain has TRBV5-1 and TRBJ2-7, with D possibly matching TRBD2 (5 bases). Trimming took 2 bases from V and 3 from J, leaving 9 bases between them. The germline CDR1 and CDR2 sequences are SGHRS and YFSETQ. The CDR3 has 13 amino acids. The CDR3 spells CASSFGINYEQYF. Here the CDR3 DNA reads TGCGCCAGCAGCTTCGGGATAAACTACGAGCAGTACTTC.